This paragraph reports one T cell receptor beta chain. Its specificity is unknown. The sample is drawn from a study of CD4 T cells in relation to SARS-CoV-2 and coronaviruses. Germline V gene sequence: CDR1 LNHDA, CDR2 SQIVND (reference sequence). The CDR3 is 15 residues long. V lost 7 bases to trimming and J lost 0 bases, with 15 bases between them. Before the COVID-19 pandemic, during about 2010-2019, CD4+ T cells were taken from unexposed donors. After approximately 10 days of culture, CD4+ T cells were isolated. Testing used SARS-CoV-2 S/N and four cold-coronavirus spikes on unexposed-donor CD4+ T cells, cells permitting. Sequencing used immunoSEQ multiplex PCR; TCRdb keeps in-frame clones, though not all of them. The table shows some 27,000 clones, with 74% occurring only once.

The sequenced sample was CD4+ T cells from PBMCs, cultured in vitro. The clonotype was recovered from a human donor in good health. This sequence joins TRBV19 and TRBJ1-1, with D tentatively TRBD1 (6 bases). The CDR3: CASTPQGTMNTEAFF. The CDR3 region has the DNA TGTGCCAGTACTCCCCAGGGGACAATGAACACTGAAGCTTTCTTT. The full variable domain, its missing parts supplied by reference TRBV19 and TRBJ1-1, is DGGITQSPKYLFRKEGQNVTLSCEQNLNHDAMYWYRQDPGQGLRLIYYSQIVNDFQKGDIAEGYSVSREKKESFPLTVTSAQKNPTAFYLCASTPQGTMNTEAFFGQGTRLTVV.